The 15 T cell receptor beta chains below were found in one sample sequenced in a study of blood T cell repertoires in COVID-19. Clones were sequenced by immunoSEQ multiplex PCR, and TCRdb holds only the in-frame ones, with some missing. The sample has over 100,000 clones; around 86% are singletons. Material for sequencing was peripheral blood. These receptor sequences come from a man aged 50 or older with acute or convalescent COVID-19.

The chain has TRBV2 and TRBJ1-5; D not certain. Germline V gene data show CDR1 as SNHLY and CDR2 as FYNNEI. V lost 3 bases and J lost 9, with 12 bases in between. The CDR3 covers 13 residues. The CDR3 DNA reads as TGTGCCAGCAGTGAGGCGAATCGGGGGCCCCAGCATTTT. Residues: CASSEANRGPQHF.

The rearrangement uses TRBV2 and TRBJ2-7; D is possibly TRBD2 (6 bases). V was shortened by 6 bases and J by 1 base, with 10 bases between the two germline ends. The CDR3 loop spans 13 amino acids. The germline gives CDR1 SNHLY, CDR2 FYNNEI. CDR3 region: CASRGLSSYEQYF. The CDR3, as DNA: TGTGCCAGCAGGGGACTTTCTTCCTACGAGCAGTACTTC.

The genes are TRBV6-5 and TRBJ2-5; D unclear. Trimming stripped 6 bases from V and 1 base from J, with 15 bases between. This CDR3 has 15 residues. CDR1 and CDR2 (germline): MNHEY, SVGAGI. CDR3 protein: CASRVGGAPQETQYF. Here the CDR3 DNA reads TGTGCCAGCAGGGTTGGCGGAGCCCCCCAAGAGACCCAGTACTTC.

This chain joins TRBV27 and TRBJ2-5, with 9 bases identical to TRBD1. The V gene end was trimmed by 5 bases and the J gene end by 3 bases; junction bases not matched to a gene: 10. From germline, CDR1 is MNHEY and CDR2 SMNVEV (reference sequence). The CDR3 length is 16 residues. CDR3 loop: CASSPTSRDREETQYF. The CDR3 DNA sequence: TGTGCCAGCAGTCCGACCTCCAGGGACAGGGAAGAGACCCAGTACTTC.

This sequence joins TRBV19 and TRBJ1-5; the D gene is possibly TRBD1 (6 bases). There are 14 residues in the CDR3. CDR1 and CDR2 (germline): LNHDA, SQIVND (reference sequence). Trimming took off 2 bases at V and 6 bases at J, with 11 bases between the two ends. The CDR3 reads CASSIRQESQPQHF. In DNA form, the CDR3 reads TGTGCCAGTAGTATAAGACAGGAAAGTCAGCCCCAGCATTTT.

This rearrangement joins TRBV6-4 to TRBJ1-5; 10 bases line up with TRBD1. CDR3 size: 13 residues. In germline, CDR1 is MRHNA, CDR2 SNTAGT. J lost 15 bases, V lost 6 bases, and 11 bases had no gene match. The CDR3 DNA sequence: TGTGCCAGCAGCGTCCCGGGACAGGGGAACCGGCATTTT. It translates to CASSVPGQGNRHF.

The chain has TRBV28 and TRBJ2-5, with D perhaps matching TRBD2 (6 bases). Germline V gene data show CDR1 as MDHEN and CDR2 as SYDVKM. This CDR3 comprises 15 residues. The germline V and J ends were trimmed by 3 bases and 5 bases, with 16 bases remaining between them. The CDR3 here is CASSFVEGNRETQYF. CDR3 nucleotide sequence: TGTGCCAGCAGTTTTGTGGAGGGGAACAGGGAGACCCAGTACTTC.

The V gene is TRBV10-1, the J gene TRBJ1-6; D not resolved. V was trimmed by 3 bases and J by 0 bases, leaving 6 bases between them. CDR3 length: 15 amino acids. Per the germline V gene, CDR1 is WNHNN and CDR2 is SYGVQD (reference sequence). The CDR3 DNA is TGCGCCAGCAGTGAAGGGAGCTCCTATAATTCACCCCTCCACTTT. Translation: CASSEGSSYNSPLHF.

The rearrangement links TRBV19 to TRBJ1-1; 8 bases are shared with TRBD1. The V gene's germline CDR1 is LNHDA and CDR2 SQIVND (reference sequence). The CDR3 has 16 residues. V shed 3 bases, J shed 0 bases, and the junction held 6 bases outside the gene matches. Here the CDR3 reads CASSIGTGGMNTEAFF. The CDR3 DNA reads as TGTGCCAGTAGTATCGGGACAGGCGGGATGAACACTGAAGCTTTCTTT.

The chain is built from TRBV7-9 and TRBJ1-6, with D possibly matching TRBD1 (6 bases). Trimming removed 3 bases at V and 7 bases at J, with 13 bases between. This CDR3 contains 15 residues. CDR1 is SEHNR and CDR2 is FQNEAQ in the germline V gene (reference sequence). The DNA of the CDR3 is TGTGCCAGCAGCTTCGGGAACACAGGGAATTCACCCCTCCACTTT. It encodes CASSFGNTGNSPLHF.

V and J are TRBV10-3 and TRBJ2-7; 9 nucleotides line up with TRBD2. With V trimmed by 8 bases and J by 3 bases, 5 bases remained unmatched. The CDR3 is made up of 13 amino acids. Germline V gene data show CDR1 as ENHRY and CDR2 as SYGVKD. CDR3 DNA sequence: TGTGCCATCCAGAGGACTAGCGTCTACGAGCAGTACTTC. Amino acids: CAIQRTSVYEQYF.

The chain is built from TRBV29-1 and TRBJ2-1, with TRBD2 matching over 8 bases. The germline V gene has CDR1 SQVTM and CDR2 ANQGSEA. Trimming at V came to 6 bases and at J to 9 bases, leaving 10 bases not matched to a gene. The CDR3 totals 13 residues. The CDR3 bases are TGCAGCGTCGGGACTAGTCTTGGGAGTGAGCAGTTCTTC. It encodes CSVGTSLGSEQFF.

The chain uses TRBV3-1 (or the pseudogene TRBV3-2) and TRBJ1-5, with a possible D match to TRBD1 (6 bases). The CDR3 totals 15 residues. V was cut by 0 bases and J by 6 bases, with 12 bases left in between. Looked up from germline, CDR1 is LGHDT and CDR2 is YNNKEL (reference sequence). This CDR3 reads CASSQESGRGQPQHF. The CDR3, as DNA: TGTGCCAGCAGCCAAGAATCTGGCAGGGGTCAGCCCCAGCATTTT.

The chain carries TRBV10-3 and TRBJ2-7; 7 bases align to TRBD2. Trimming cost V 4 bases and J 4 bases; bases outside gene matches: 10. The CDR3 loop spans 15 amino acids. Germline assignment: CDR1 ENHRY and CDR2 SYGVKD. The CDR3 loop is CAISGEGLSAYEQYF. Here the CDR3 DNA reads TGTGCCATCAGTGGGGAGGGGCTATCTGCGTACGAGCAGTACTTC.

This clone was recorded once. The chain links TRBV7-2 to TRBJ1-6; 7 nucleotides match TRBD1. Per germline, CDR1 SGHTA and CDR2 FQGNSA. CDR3 size: 14 residues. Trimming cost V 3 bases and J 6 bases; bases outside gene matches: 2. The CDR3 bases are TGTGCCAGCAGCTTCAGGGGGTCTAATTCACCCCTCCACTTT. Encoded protein: CASSFRGSNSPLHF.